This T cell receptor beta chain came from a study of patients and donors after allogeneic stem cell transplantation. TCRdb analysed the RT-PCR reads with MiXCR anew, one entry per CDR3 protein. The sample carries 400,000 to 450,000 distinct CDR3 sequences, 16% recorded once. The CDR3 sequence is 14 residues long. V lost 5 bases to trimming and J lost 11 bases, with 16 bases between them. The sample taken for sequencing was blood, either unsorted or a sorted T cell fraction (not recorded which). V usage is TRBV12-3 or TRBV12-4 and J usage is TRBJ1-6; D might be TRBD1 (6 bases). This clonotype was sampled from a human donor who was either an allogeneic HSCT recipient or a stem cell or donor lymphocyte infusion donor (not recorded which). It is not recorded whose cells these are; they may come from a transplant donor. CDR3 in DNA: TGTGCCAGCAGTCCGGACAGCCTCCACCCACCCCTCCACTTT. Protein: CASSPDSLHPPLHF.